This TCR beta chain emerged from a study of blood T cell repertoires in COVID-19. Study details: Italy, Spain and the United States were the sources of the convalescent and acute COVID-19 samples. PBMCs, B-cell-depleted T cells, or T cells provided the cDNA or gDNA that made up the material.

Original data processing: Quantification of nucleated cells was approximated via reference gene primer amplification. Sequenced by immunoSEQ multiplex PCR; TCRdb stores in-frame clones only, minus some. That table gives V, J and clone size, and the DNA gave D and trimming. The sample holds roughly 250,000 clones, approximately 82% seen once. V lost 6 bases to trimming and J lost 2 bases; unmatched junction nucleotides: 6. This CDR3 has 16 amino acids. Germline V lookup: CDR1 MNHNY, CDR2 SVGAGI (reference sequence). This sequence joins TRBV6-6 and TRBJ2-3; 12 bases are a match to TRBD2. This sequence was found in a man aged 35 to 55 with active or convalescent COVID-19. Material: peripheral blood. CDR3 DNA: TGTGCCAGCAGAGTGGGACTAGCGGGCTTCACAGATACGCAGTATTTT. Residues: CASRVGLAGFTDTQYF.